The 13 T cell receptor beta chains listed next were all sequenced from one sample in a study of Graves' ophthalmopathy and Graves' hyperthyroidism. Amplifying from RNA transcripts, the study obtained TCR beta CDR3 regions. The library came from an HTBI-primed first-round RT-PCR and a second-round multiplex PCR. Each CDR3 protein gets one entry after TCRdb re-called the multiplex PCR reads with MiXCR. The data show approximately 380,000 distinct CDR3 sequences, under 25% seen once. The sequencing input was peripheral blood. The receptors originated from a young woman with stable Graves' hyperthyroidism.

The V and J genes are TRBV15 and TRBJ2-5; 8 bases line up with TRBD1. There are 13 residues in the CDR3. V lost 3 bases and J lost 5; bases outside the gene matches: 2. Looked up from germline, CDR1 is LNHNV and CDR2 is YYDKDF (reference sequence). The DNA for the CDR3 is TGTGCCACCAGCAGGGGACAGGCGGAGACCCAGTACTTC. Protein: CATSRGQAETQYF.

This chain connects TRBV4-1 to TRBJ2-5; TRBD2 matches at 12 bases. Germline CDR1 reads MGHRA; CDR2 reads YSYEKL. With 2 bases clipped from V and 4 bases from J, the junction kept 2 bases outside the gene matches. The CDR3 totals 15 residues. This CDR3 is CASSQTLAGGETQYF. CDR3 sequence (DNA): TGCGCCAGCAGCCAAACACTAGCGGGGGGAGAGACCCAGTACTTC.

The chain recombines TRBV12-3 or TRBV12-4 with TRBJ1-3; maybe TRBD1 (5 bases). V lost 2 bases and J lost 3, with 14 bases in between. The CDR3 length is 16 residues. The DNA for the CDR3 is TGTGCCAGCAGTTTACTTCGGGGGTCGCTTGGAAACACCATATATTTT. It yields the protein CASSLLRGSLGNTIYF.

This clonotype was observed many times. The CDR3 DNA reads as TGCAGTGCTAGTGCGCCTAGCGGGAGTTACGAGCAGTACTTC. It encodes CSASAPSGSYEQYF. This chain connects TRBV20-1 to TRBJ2-7; TRBD2 aligns across 10 bases. CDR1 and CDR2 from the germline V gene are DFQATT and SNEGSKA (reference sequence). The CDR3 is made up of 14 amino acids. V shed 3 bases, J shed 4 bases, and the junction held 6 bases outside the gene matches.

This clonotype was seen ten or more times. The chain joins TRBV15 to TRBJ1-2; D is unclear. The germline V gene has CDR1 LNHNV and CDR2 YYDKDF (reference sequence). The V gene lost 5 bases and the J gene lost 7 bases, with 20 bases spanning the gap. The CDR3 contains 15 residues. DNA for the CDR3: TGTGCCACCAGCGGACCACAGACAACGGTTTTTGGCTACACCTTC. Protein product: CATSGPQTTVFGYTF. Full variable domain (missing parts from reference TRBV15 and TRBJ1-2): DAMVIQNPRYQVTQFGKPVTLSCSQTLNHNVMYWYQQKSSQAPKLLFHYYDKDFNNEADTPDNFQSRRPNTSFCFLDIRSPGLGDTAMYLCATSGPQTTVFGYTFGSGTRLTVV.

J is TRBJ2-7 and V is TRBV29-1; 8 nucleotides align to TRBD1. This CDR3 is 13 amino acids long. Germline values: CDR1 SQVTM, CDR2 ANQGSEA. V was pared by 6 bases and J by 4 bases, with 8 bases of the junction left unmatched. In DNA form, the CDR3 reads TGCAGCGTGAGGGACAGGACCCTTTACGAGCAGTACTTC. It codes for CSVRDRTLYEQYF.

This clonotype was counted between two and nine times. The chain is built from TRBV19 and TRBJ2-7; 9 bases are shared with TRBD1. V shed 5 bases, J shed 5 bases, and the junction held 10 bases outside the gene matches. CDR1 is LNHDA, CDR2 SQIVND, per germline (reference sequence). This CDR3 spans 15 amino acids. CDR3 in amino acids: CASSPRDRVLDEQYF. For the CDR3, the DNA is TGTGCCAGTAGTCCGAGGGACAGGGTACTCGACGAGCAGTACTTC. Complete variable domain (other parts from reference TRBV19 and TRBJ2-7): DGGITQSPKYLFRKEGQNVTLSCEQNLNHDAMYWYRQDPGQGLRLIYYSQIVNDFQKGDIAEGYSVSREKKESFPLTVTSAQKNPTAFYLCASSPRDRVLDEQYFGPGTRLTVT.

This clonotype was detected only a few times. The V call is TRBV19, the J call TRBJ2-7, with TRBD1 matching 8 bases. V lost 6 bases to trimming and J lost 3 bases; unmatched junction nucleotides: 7. Germline V gives CDR1 LNHDA, CDR2 SQIVND (reference sequence). The CDR3 totals 14 residues. The DNA of the CDR3 is TGTGCCAGTAGCCAAACAGGGGGTATCTACGAGCAGTACTTC. It specifies CASSQTGGIYEQYF.

About this clonotype itself: Its ends do not fully match the called genes, so a read error is possible. The rearrangement joins TRBV15 to TRBJ2-2; 8 positions match TRBD1. CDR3 length: 15 amino acids. The germline gives CDR1 LNHNV, CDR2 YYDKDF (reference sequence). The CDR3 DNA reads as TGTGCCATAACCGACAGGGGACTCGGCACCGGGGATCTGTTTTTT. Its translation is CAITDRGLGTGDLFF.

This sequence joins TRBV7-9 and TRBJ1-6; possibly TRBD1 for D (5 bases). The CDR3 has 14 amino acids. Germline V CDR1 and CDR2: SEHNR, FQNEAQ (reference sequence). V was pared by 1 base and J by 7 bases, with 8 bases between. CDR3 in amino acids: CASSLDRWNSPLHF. DNA for the CDR3: TGTGCCAGCAGCTTAGACAGGTGGAATTCACCCCTCCACTTT.

This CDR3 reads CASIPRGEVSNQPQHF. The CDR3 coding sequence is TGTGCCAGCATCCCCAGGGGGGAGGTGAGCAATCAGCCCCAGCATTTT. V usage is TRBV6-1 and J usage is TRBJ1-5; the match to TRBD1 covers 7 bases. The ends lost 7 bases at V and 1 base at J; junction bases unmatched: 10. CDR3 length equals 16 residues. Germline V lookup: CDR1 MNHNS, CDR2 SASEGT.

This clonotype has more than one count but fewer than ten. The chain uses TRBV30 and TRBJ1-3, with D unclear. This CDR3 spans 13 amino acids. V was pared by 8 bases and J by 7 bases, with 18 bases between. The V gene's germline CDR1 is GTSNPN and CDR2 SVGIG (reference sequence). As DNA, the CDR3 is TGTGCCGGAGGGAACACCGGCTGGAACACCATATATTTT. Amino acid sequence: CAGGNTGWNTIYF.

This clonotype was seen many times. The chain links TRBV20-1 to TRBJ2-7; D gene ambiguous. V was pared by 0 bases and J by 3 bases, with 3 bases between. Per germline, CDR1 DFQATT and CDR2 SNEGSKA (reference sequence). The CDR3 consists of 11 residues. In DNA form, the CDR3 reads TGCAGTGCTAGAGAGGACTACGAGCAGTACTTC. This sequence encodes CSAREDYEQYF.